Each of the 12 T cell receptor beta chains below was sequenced from the same sample in a study of graft-versus-host responses after intestinal transplantation. The protocol was immunoSEQ multiplex PCR, while the TCRdb copy is restricted to in-frame clones and leaves out a portion. This sample has 85,000 to 100,000 clones, with 80% to 95% found just once. For these TCRs, the target antigens are not known. The source was unstimulated CD4+ T cells sorted from spleen or lymph node cells, collected before intestinal transplant. These receptors were obtained from a human donor who received an intestinal transplant.

The V gene is TRBV7-9, the J gene TRBJ2-6; the match to TRBD1 covers 12 bases. Germline V gene lookup returns CDR1 SEHNR and CDR2 FQNEAQ (reference sequence). The junction had 4 bases not matched to a gene; V was cut back by 5 bases and J by 2 bases. CDR3 size: 17 residues. The CDR3, as DNA: TGTGCCAGCAGCGCCCGGGACAGGGGGCCTGGGGCCAACGTCCTGACTTTC. It is translated as CASSARDRGPGANVLTF.

This clone has just one count. The rearrangement joins TRBV6-1 to TRBJ1-1, with D possibly being TRBD1 (6 bases). The germline CDR1 and CDR2 sequences are MNHNS and SASEGT. The CDR3 length is 14 residues. V lost 7 bases and J lost 5, with 17 bases in between. The CDR3 region has the DNA TGTGCCAGCACCCCACCGGGGACAACGACTGAAGCTTTCTTT. Protein product: CASTPPGTTTEAFF.

This rearrangement joins TRBV5-1 to TRBJ2-4, with a tentative D call TRBD1 (6 bases). The CDR3 covers 15 residues. V shed 3 bases and J shed 6 bases, with 16 bases lying between them. From germline, CDR1 is SGHRS and CDR2 YFSETQ. CDR3 in DNA: TGCGCCAGCAGCTATTACAGGGAAAGGAGAAACATTCAGTACTTC. The encoded protein is CASSYYRERRNIQYF. Supplemented by reference TRBV5-1 and TRBJ2-4, the full variable domain reads KAGVTQTPRYLIKTRGQQVTLSCSPISGHRSVSWYQQTPGQGLQFLFEYFSETQRNKGNFPGRFSGRQFSNSRSEMNVSTLELGDSALYLCASSYYRERRNIQYFGAGTRLSVL.

This clone is a singleton in its sample. The rearrangement links TRBV27 to TRBJ1-2, with 9 positions matching TRBD1. V dropped 1 base and J dropped 1; count of bases not matched to a gene: 1. In germline, CDR1 is MNHEY, CDR2 SMNVEV (reference sequence). The CDR3 runs to 15 residues. The CDR3 coding sequence is TGTGCCAGCAGTTTATTGACAGGGGGTAACTATGGCTACACCTTC. Residues: CASSLLTGGNYGYTF.

V is TRBV14 and J is TRBJ2-3, with TRBD2 as a possible D gene (5 bases). This CDR3 is 16 amino acids long. Deletions cut 0 bases from V and 2 bases from J, with 12 bases between. The germline V gene encodes CDR1 SGHDN and CDR2 FVKESK. DNA for the CDR3: TGTGCCAGCAGCCAAGATCTCGGGGTAACCACAGATACGCAGTATTTT. Its translation: CASSQDLGVTTDTQYF.

Details on this clone: Other nucleotide sequences in the sample specify the same CDR3. The chain joins TRBV6-1 to TRBJ2-7; D might be TRBD1 (6 bases). CDR1 and CDR2 (germline): MNHNS, SASEGT. V gave up 4 bases and J gave up 2 bases, with 18 bases separating them. This CDR3 is built from 16 residues. DNA of the CDR3: TGTGCCAGCAGTGGGACCACAGGGCCTGGGGCCTACGAGCAGTACTTC. The encoded protein is CASSGTTGPGAYEQYF.

The CDR3: CASSQAGTDEAFF. CDR3 nucleotides: TGCGCCAGCAGCCAAGCGGGGACAGATGAAGCTTTCTTT. This chain uses TRBV4-3 with TRBJ1-1, with 7 bases matching TRBD1. Unmatched junction bases numbered 3, after V lost 1 base and J lost 7 bases. CDR1 is LGHNA, CDR2 YSLEER, per germline. The CDR3 totals 13 residues.

The chain carries TRBV18 and TRBJ2-1; TRBD2 agrees at 10 bases. Germline loops: CDR1 KGHSH, CDR2 LQKENI. J lost 0 bases, V lost 1 base, and 9 bases had no gene match. The CDR3 has 19 residues. The CDR3 here is CASSPLLYSSGSSYNEQFF. DNA for the CDR3: TGTGCCAGCTCACCACTTCTATATTCTAGCGGGAGCTCCTACAATGAGCAGTTCTTC.

This chain links TRBV7-9 with TRBJ2-7, with TRBD2 matching over 7 bases. The CDR3 is 14 amino acids. V was clipped by 5 bases and J by 2 bases; unmatched bases: 6. Germline CDR1 is SEHNR and CDR2 is FQNEAQ (reference sequence). CDR3 DNA: TGTGCCAGCAGCCGAACTCTAGCGGCCTACGAGCAGTACTTC. Encoded protein: CASSRTLAAYEQYF.

The chain joins TRBV7-3 to TRBJ2-2; TRBD1 agrees at 10 bases. CDR1 is SGHTA and CDR2 is FQGTGA in the germline V gene. The junction had 5 bases not matched to a gene; V was cut back by 9 bases and J by 4 bases. The CDR3 spans 14 residues. The CDR3 sequence is CASRQGAVTGELFF. The CDR3 DNA sequence: TGTGCCAGTCGACAGGGGGCAGTCACCGGGGAGCTGTTTTTT.

The gene calls are TRBV5-1 and TRBJ2-7, with D possibly matching TRBD2 (5 bases). Germline-derived CDR1 and CDR2 are SGHRS and YFSETQ. The CDR3 has 13 amino acids. Trimming cost V 4 bases and J 2 bases, with 10 bases left between them. The CDR3 sequence is CASSLRDAYEQYF. CDR3 DNA: TGCGCCAGCAGCCTGAGGGATGCCTACGAGCAGTACTTC.

V is TRBV4-2 and J is TRBJ2-5; D remains unclear. There are 16 residues in the CDR3. Germline V lookup: CDR1 LGHNA, CDR2 YNFKEQ. The V end was cut by 4 bases, the J end by 2 bases, with 17 bases between. The CDR3 is CASSLRPTRNQETQYF. DNA of the CDR3: TGTGCCAGCAGCCTAAGACCCACGCGGAATCAAGAGACCCAGTACTTC.